Here is one T cell receptor beta chain with its context. Its antigen is unknown. The identical CDR3 is also encoded by other nucleotide sequences in the sample. The method was immunoSEQ multiplex PCR; TCRdb's version includes in-frame clones alone and lacks a portion of them. The sample consists of 100,000 to 150,000 clones, roughly 89% of them appearing once. These data come from a study of cytomegalovirus exposure and HLA in healthy donors. The study's findings and limits: According to a subsequent analysis, TCR clusters from the first cohort were inclined to appear together in the 120 validation repertoires. CMV antigen specificity was confirmed in vitro for a few CMV-associated chains.

Trimming left V 2 bases short and J 5 bases short, with 15 bases between. There are 15 residues in the CDR3. Germline CDR1 SGHRS, CDR2 YFSETQ. Sequencing used PBMCs. This receptor was obtained from a woman between 18 and 29 years old in good health and CMV-seronegative. The V and J genes are TRBV5-1 and TRBJ2-3, with a possible D match to TRBD2 (6 bases). This chain's CDR3 is CASSLWQGLGDTQYF. DNA of the CDR3: TGCGCCAGCAGCTTATGGCAGGGACTTGGAGATACGCAGTATTTT.